Listed below are T cell receptor beta chains from one sample, sequenced in a study of blood T cells in healthy people across ages. TCRdb re-analysed the 5' RACE reads in MiXCR, keeping a single row per CDR3 protein. The repertoire holds over 1,500,000 distinct CDR3 sequences, around half seen once, with roughly 2.1% in the top ten. Sequencing was performed on blood. The receptors stem from a woman aged 40-49 years in good health. Each CDR3 is given with its conserved first and last residue. The order of the fields is V gene, CDR3 protein.

V gene: TRBV29-1; CDR3 protein: CSVGTVRGEPQHF
V gene: TRBV5-4; CDR3 protein: CASSLGQGMDGYTF
V gene: TRBV7-8; CDR3 protein: CASSSRGDKLSYGYTF
V gene: TRBV25-1; CDR3 protein: CASSDIGGEQYF
V gene: TRBV5-6; CDR3 protein: CASSSANQGQSSYNEQFF
V gene: TRBV29-1; CDR3 protein: CSVEEGKQGRTGELFF
V gene: TRBV18; CDR3 protein: CASSSQSSQGRTNYGYTF
V gene: TRBV6-2/TRBV6-3; CDR3 protein: CASSYSLLTSGGAAENNEQFF
V gene: TRBV29-1; CDR3 protein: CGVEEDRGNTDTQYF
V gene: TRBV19; CDR3 protein: CASSSIWYEQYF
V gene: TRBV29-1; CDR3 protein: CSVEEREETQYF
V gene: TRBV6-1; CDR3 protein: CASSQPGEASSYNEQFF
V gene: TRBV6-6; CDR3 protein: CASNPPGAQETQYF
V gene: TRBV20-1; CDR3 protein: CSARAPASTEQFF
V gene: TRBV20-1; CDR3 protein: CSAEPGLAGGTYNEQFF
V gene: TRBV6-5; CDR3 protein: CASSYSGTAYEQYF
V gene: TRBV15; CDR3 protein: CATFPSGNGGDEQFF
V gene: TRBV27; CDR3 protein: CASSSGGWYEQYF
V gene: TRBV12-2; CDR3 protein: CASRYRDRGHLYIGYTF
V gene: TRBV7-2; CDR3 protein: CAIDRTPLYTDTQYF
V gene: TRBV29-1; CDR3 protein: CSVEGRQGITEAFF
V gene: TRBV25-1; CDR3 protein: CASRDQGLTEAFF
V gene: TRBV7-6; CDR3 protein: CASSPDRALYEQYF
V gene: TRBV29-1; CDR3 protein: CSVAVTGMGFGGYTF
V gene: TRBV7-9; CDR3 protein: CASSLDRSGNQPQHF
V gene: TRBV6-6; CDR3 protein: CASNSRGNTGELFF
V gene: TRBV7-2; CDR3 protein: CASTSTGGGLKGYGYTF
V gene: TRBV29-1; CDR3 protein: CSVKPGQGSEAFF
V gene: TRBV28; CDR3 protein: CASSLLPNRAYEQYF
V gene: TRBV7-9; CDR3 protein: CASSIIEGSYTF
V gene: TRBV2; CDR3 protein: CASSVLATNEKLFF
V gene: TRBV4-1; CDR3 protein: CASSRRTETINTQYF
V gene: TRBV24-1; CDR3 protein: CATSDFGGFGYTF
V gene: TRBV7-2; CDR3 protein: CASSSIVGRGYEQYF
V gene: TRBV12-3/TRBV12-4; CDR3 protein: CASAGLRGGTNEKLFF
V gene: TRBV9; CDR3 protein: CASSVGGQQETQYF
V gene: TRBV6-6; CDR3 protein: CASSYGGQGANEQFF
V gene: TRBV19; CDR3 protein: CASSMARGGRGNEQFF
V gene: TRBV7-2; CDR3 protein: CASSSSRGGETLYF
V gene: TRBV6-6; CDR3 protein: CASAEGTDTQYF
V gene: TRBV5-1; CDR3 protein: CASSLAVTGINEKLFF